The clone carrying this TCR beta chain was seen only a few times. Its antigen remains unidentified. The data are from a study of T-cell memory formation after mild COVID-19. On the study more broadly: Most TCR clusters belonged to a single donor.

Findings of the study overall: Clones contracting across day 15 to 85 had a balanced CD4/CD8 profile; later expanding clones leaned CD4+. Contracting clones localized mainly to CM and EM when CD4+ and mainly to EMRA when CD8+.

Constant-segment primers served in 5'RACE that generated TCR alpha and TCR beta cDNA libraries bearing sample barcodes and UMIs. TCRdb re-called the 5' RACE reads with MiXCR, one entry per CDR3 protein. The data hold roughly 400,000 distinct CDR3 sequences, with roughly 15% observed a single time. The sequence came from a man between 18 and 35 years old who had mild COVID-19 (a few samples of this study predate the infection). Cell type and time point are not known. The sample comprised PBMCs or a T cell subset sorted from them (not recorded which).

This chain's CDR3 is CASSLPPLAGGYNEQFF. In DNA, the CDR3 is TGTGCCAGCAGCTTGCCACCTCTAGCGGGGGGCTACAATGAGCAGTTCTTC. This chain joins TRBV11-2 and TRBJ2-1; 11 bases are a match to TRBD2. The CDR3 covers 17 residues. The V gene end was trimmed by 3 bases and the J gene end by 3 bases; junction bases not matched to a gene: 7. Germline V CDR1 and CDR2: SGHAT, FQNNGV.